This T cell receptor (beta chain) emerged from a study of vaccination effects on CD4 cells after COVID-19. Study-wide results and limits: The study dataset contains few convalescent patients and includes no early post-infection timepoints. Late after vaccination, infection- and vaccine-induced clones showed marked clonal contraction. Just 1 of 255 vaccine-induced clones in healthy recipients was cross-reactive.

Viral peptide pool expansion of antigen-specific CD4+ T cells preceded sequencing in the ViraFEST assay. The authors isolated CD4+ T cells after around nine days of culture. Vaccine recipients had no previous SARS-CoV-2 infection; their nucleocapsid antibodies were negative. The germline gives CDR1 SGDLS, CDR2 YYNGEE. Trimming removed 0 bases at V and 1 base at J, with 13 bases between. The length of the CDR3 is 17 residues. Details on this clone: Its antigen remains unidentified.

The table came from immunoSEQ multiplex PCR; TCRdb's copy has only in-frame clones and leaves some out. The data hold roughly 41,000 clones, with about three fifths observed a single time. The J gene is TRBJ2-2, the V gene TRBV9, with D maybe TRBD2 (5 bases). The specimen was CD4+ T cells from PBMCs cultured with HCoV-OC43 spike peptides, collected before COVID-19 vaccination. The sample's subset: HCoV-OC43 spike overlapping peptide pool stimulation. The sequence was collected from a human donor who received a COVID-19 vaccine. The CDR3 loop reads CASSVGPGGQNTGELFF. DNA for the CDR3: TGTGCCAGCAGCGTAGGTCCCGGCGGGCAGAACACCGGGGAGCTGTTTTTT.